This TCR beta chain emerged from a study of T cells after yellow fever vaccination. Study-wide findings and caveats: FACS-sorted repertoires might harbor abundant contaminating clonotypes from the bulk population. It was a weaker secondary response, yet one that peaked faster, at day 5 versus 15. Among primary-vaccination clones, most reappeared after the booster, at just under 98% for CD4 and about 90% for CD8.

CDR1 is LGHNA and CDR2 is YSLEER in the germline V gene. CDR3 length: 15 amino acids. Trimming left V 4 bases short and J 5 bases short, with 18 bases between. Making TCR cDNA involved 5'RACE template switching, which added UMIs and a universal primer site. TCRdb fed the 5' RACE reads into MiXCR, producing one record per CDR3 protein. Of roughly 310,000 distinct CDR3 sequences in the sample, more than 8.5% were seen once. This clonotype has a handful of counts. The antigen is undetermined. The receptor comes from a man between 18 and 29 years old who received the YFV17D yellow fever vaccine. The specimen was PBMCs, collected on the day of the first yellow fever vaccination. The V call is TRBV4-3, the J call TRBJ2-7; possibly TRBD1 for D (6 bases). The CDR3 region has the DNA TGCGCCAGCAGCCCCTGGGCGGTACAGGGCGACGAGCAGTACGTC. Protein product: CASSPWAVQGDEQYV.